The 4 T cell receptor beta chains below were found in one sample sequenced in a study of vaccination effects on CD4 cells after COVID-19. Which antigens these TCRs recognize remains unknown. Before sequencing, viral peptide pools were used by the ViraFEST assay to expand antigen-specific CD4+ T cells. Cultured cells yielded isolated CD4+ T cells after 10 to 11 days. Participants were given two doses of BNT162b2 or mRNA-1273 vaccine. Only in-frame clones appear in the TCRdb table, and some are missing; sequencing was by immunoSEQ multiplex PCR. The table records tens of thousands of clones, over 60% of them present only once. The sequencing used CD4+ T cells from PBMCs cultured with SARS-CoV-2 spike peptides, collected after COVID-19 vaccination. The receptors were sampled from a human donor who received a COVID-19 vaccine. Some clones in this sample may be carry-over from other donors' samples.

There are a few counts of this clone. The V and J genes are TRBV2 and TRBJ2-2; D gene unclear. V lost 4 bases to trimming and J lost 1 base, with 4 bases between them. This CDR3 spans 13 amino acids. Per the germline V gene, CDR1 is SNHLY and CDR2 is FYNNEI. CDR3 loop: CASSVKNTGELFF. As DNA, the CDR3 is TGTGCCAGCAGTGTTAAGAACACCGGGGAGCTGTTTTTT.

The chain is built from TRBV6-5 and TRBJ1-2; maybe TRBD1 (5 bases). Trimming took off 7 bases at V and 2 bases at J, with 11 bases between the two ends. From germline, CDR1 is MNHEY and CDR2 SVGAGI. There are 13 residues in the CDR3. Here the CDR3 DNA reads TGTGCCAGCAATAGACAGCCAAACTATGGCTACACCTTC. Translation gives CASNRQPNYGYTF.

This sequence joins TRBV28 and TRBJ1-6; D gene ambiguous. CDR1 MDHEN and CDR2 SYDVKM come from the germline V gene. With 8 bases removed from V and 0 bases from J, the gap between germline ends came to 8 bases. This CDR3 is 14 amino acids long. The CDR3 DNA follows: TGTGCCAGCGCGAGCTTCTCCTATAATTCACCCCTCCACTTT. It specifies CASASFSYNSPLHF.

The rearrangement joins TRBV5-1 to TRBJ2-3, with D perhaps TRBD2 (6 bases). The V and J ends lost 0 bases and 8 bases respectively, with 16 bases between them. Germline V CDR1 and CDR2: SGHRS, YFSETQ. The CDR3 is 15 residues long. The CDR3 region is CASSLAGTPGGTQYF. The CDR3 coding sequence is TGCGCCAGCAGCTTGGCCGGGACTCCGGGTGGTACGCAGTATTTT.